Listed below are T cell receptor beta chains from one sample, sequenced in a study of shared clonotypes between healthy human individuals. Generated by immunoSEQ multiplex PCR, the TCRdb table keeps only in-frame clones and is missing some. This sample has about 2.1 million clones; roughly 95% occur once, and the top ten carry around 1.7%. Sequencing was performed on naive CD8+ T cells from PBMCs. These receptors came from a man aged 18 to 29 in good health. Some clones in this sample may be carry-over from other donors' samples. The conserved cysteine and the conserved F or W are not part of the CDR3 here. Clone size is shown for a subset of rows, as once, few, many or a class of expanded clone.

abundance	v_gene	j_gene	CDR3aa
.	TRBV9	TRBJ2-1	ASSVADKRSSYNEQF
.	TRBV27	TRBJ2-7	ASRMQVEGAAEQY
.	TRBV5-5	TRBJ2-1	ASSPALGAVANEQF
.	TRBV28	TRBJ2-7	ASSTLSSGQYHEQY
.	TRBV7-6	TRBJ2-3	ASSSRGLEEDTQY
.	TRBV10-2	TRBJ2-7	ASSGLAGAYEQY
.	TRBV28	TRBJ1-5	ASSLRVYNQPQH
.	TRBV9	TRBJ2-2	ASSVASQRRNTGELF
.	TRBV5-1	TRBJ2-7	ASSYEPGSFYEQY
.	TRBV9	TRBJ2-1	ASSVEGRSVSNEQF
.	TRBV6-5	TRBJ1-1	ASSIGTGRNTEAF
.	TRBV7-9	TRBJ2-1	ASSYGFYNEQF
.	TRBV6-1	TRBJ2-1	ASSLRLFGGEQF
.	TRBV28	TRBJ2-5	ASSLGQGGETQY
once	TRBV27	TRBJ2-1	ASSSTSASYNEQF
.	TRBV5-6	TRBJ2-1	ASSFSLAAPRQF
.	TRBV12-5	TRBJ1-1	ASGSTTRDPF
.	TRBV11-2	TRBJ2-1	ASRQDRGPIWVQF
.	TRBV30	TRBJ2-1	AWNGGTSYNEQF
.	TRBV13	TRBJ2-5	ASSPRRSQETQY
.	TRBV5-6	TRBJ2-7	ASSLGGRREQY
.	TRBV7-3	TRBJ2-5	ASSNAQTGGTETQY
.	TRBV4-3	TRBJ2-1	ASSQDTGVTEQF
.	TRBV11-1	TRBJ1-2	ASSLRGTDANYGYT
.	TRBV7-9	TRBJ2-7	ASIEIQGGEQY
.	TRBV15	TRBJ2-7	ATSREGGQTYEQY
.	TRBV27	TRBJ2-2	ASSSRQGNSGELF
few	TRBV7-2	TRBJ1-1	ASSFGVGTEAF
.	TRBV27	TRBJ2-7	ASRWASGTHEQY
.	TRBV14	TRBJ2-3	ASRRLAGGSTDTQY
.	TRBV7-2	TRBJ2-7	AIYGTSNYEQY
.	TRBV10-3	TRBJ2-6	AISVWTNPSGANVLT
once	TRBV27	TRBJ2-2	ASSFHEGGLF
.	TRBV4-3	TRBJ1-3	ASSQDGEDTIY
.	TRBV5-1	TRBJ1-2	ASSLRLPDPYGYT
few	TRBV2	TRBJ1-5	ASSEDGGSNQPQH
.	TRBV5-4	TRBJ2-7	ASSLPGPDSYEQY
.	TRBV27	TRBJ2-3	ASSLTGSTDTQY
.	TRBV7-9	TRBJ2-7	ASSQLTTGAYEQY
.	TRBV28	TRBJ2-7	ASSSLRDEQY
.	TRBV7-2	TRBJ2-5	ASSVVVAGVGETQY
.	TRBV28	TRBJ2-2	ASSLGAVAGELF
.	TRBV9	TRBJ1-1	ASSVRDGGTEAF
once	TRBV19	TRBJ1-1	ASSIRLKDTEAF
.	TRBV27	TRBJ2-5	ASASPPGSETQY
.	TRBV28	TRBJ2-7	ASSLLSGLAGGTYEQY
.	TRBV29-1	TRBJ2-7	SVRGVVGNEQY
.	TRBV28	TRBJ2-1	ASSSDGTYNEQF
.	TRBV29-1	TRBJ2-5	SVVCDGGQETQY
.	TRBV7-8	TRBJ2-5	ASSPRGAHQETQY
.	TRBV15	TRBJ2-7	ATSRTGGEQY
.	TRBV29-1	TRBJ2-1	SVDQNLGDNEQF
.	TRBV7-9	TRBJ1-1	ASSPTTGTWGAF